This T cell receptor beta chain was recorded in a study of blood T cell repertoires in COVID-19. The protocol was immunoSEQ multiplex PCR, while the TCRdb copy is restricted to in-frame clones and leaves out a portion. This sample has a few hundred thousand clones; approximately 91% occur once, and the top ten carry 0.94%. CDR1 is SGHDN, CDR2 FVKESK, per germline. V was clipped by 0 bases and J by 7 bases, with 12 bases between them. This CDR3 contains 14 residues. Sequenced material: peripheral blood. The source of this sequence is a woman aged 40 to 55 who had recovered from COVID-19. The rearrangement links TRBV14 to TRBJ1-1; D ambiguous. Here the CDR3 reads CASSQDPQAIEAFF. CDR3 nucleotides: TGTGCCAGCAGCCAAGATCCGCAGGCGATTGAAGCTTTCTTT.